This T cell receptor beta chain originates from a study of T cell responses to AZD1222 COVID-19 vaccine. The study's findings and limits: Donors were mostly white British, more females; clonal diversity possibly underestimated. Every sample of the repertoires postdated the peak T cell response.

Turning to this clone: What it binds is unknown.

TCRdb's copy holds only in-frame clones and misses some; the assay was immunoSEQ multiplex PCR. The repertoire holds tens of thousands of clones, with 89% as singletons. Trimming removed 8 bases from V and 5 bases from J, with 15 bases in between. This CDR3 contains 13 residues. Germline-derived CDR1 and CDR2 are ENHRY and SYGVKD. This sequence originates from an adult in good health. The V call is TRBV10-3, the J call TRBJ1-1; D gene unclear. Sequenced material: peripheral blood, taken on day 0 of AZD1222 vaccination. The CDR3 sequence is CAISHGGETEAFF. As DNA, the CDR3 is TGTGCCATCTCACACGGTGGGGAGACTGAAGCTTTCTTT.